These 2 T cell receptor beta chains came from one sample sequenced in a study of CD8+ T cells in alopecia areata. cDNA reverse transcribed from extracted RNA served as the sequencing template. Profiling relied on immunoSEQ multiplex PCR, and the TCRdb table lists in-frame clones only, not all of them. Of around 150,000 clones listed, approximately 65% are singletons. Input material: CD8+ T cells sorted from blood. These receptors originate from a human donor in good health.

This clone came up a few times. The chain combines TRBV4-1 with TRBJ2-5; 10 nucleotides align to TRBD1. The CDR3 covers 16 residues. After removal of 4 bases from V and 5 bases from J, the junction contained 10 bases not matched to a gene. Germline values: CDR1 MGHRA, CDR2 YSYEKL. The CDR3 region is CASSRGPGQGMETQYF. The CDR3 nucleotides read TGCGCCAGCAGCCGGGGGCCGGGACAGGGGATGGAGACCCAGTACTTC.

This sequence joins TRBV30 and TRBJ2-3; D is uncertain. Germline V CDR1 and CDR2: GTSNPN, SVGIG (reference sequence). This CDR3 spans 8 amino acids. V gave up 5 bases and J gave up 6 bases, with 0 bases separating them. For the CDR3, the DNA is TGTGCCTGGGATACGCAGTATTTT. It is translated as CAWDTQYF.